The source of this T cell receptor beta chain is a study of blood T cell repertoires in COVID-19. Study summary: Samples of COVID-19 (acute and convalescent) were obtained from the United States, Italy and Spain. Sources were T cells, B-cell-depleted T cells, or PBMCs; the material itself was cDNA or gDNA.

Enrolled during active infection, Seattle patients were then followed longitudinally. The CDR3 consists of 15 residues. Germline CDR1 reads LNHDA; CDR2 reads SQIVND (reference sequence). The V gene lost 7 bases and the J gene lost 5 bases, with 18 bases spanning the gap. Authors' processing steps: Estimation of nucleated cell counts was performed using reference gene primer amplification. The data were produced by immunoSEQ multiplex PCR, yet TCRdb's version contains in-frame clones alone and is incomplete. V, J and clone size are taken as reported in that table, and D and trimming were inferred from the DNA itself. This table has some 160,000 clones, about 87% appearing once.

The receptor comes from a woman in her 70s with COVID-19, enrolled during active disease. Sequencing was carried out using peripheral blood. The chain carries TRBV19 and TRBJ2-1, with D possibly TRBD2 on 6 matching bases. The chain's CDR3 is CASTKRRAQDNEQFF. The CDR3 DNA reads TGTGCCAGTACCAAACGGAGGGCGCAGGACAATGAGCAGTTCTTC.